This T cell receptor beta chain comes out of a study of blood T cell repertoires in COVID-19. Study-wide context: Samples representing acute and convalescent COVID-19 were sourced from the United States, Italy and Spain. Sources were T cells, B-cell-depleted T cells, or PBMCs; the material itself was cDNA or gDNA.

V lost 6 bases and J lost 5; bases outside the gene matches: 4. Germline-derived CDR1 and CDR2 are SNHLY and FYNNEI. The CDR3 totals 13 residues. Authors' analysis steps: Estimation of nucleated cell counts relied on the amplification of reference gene primers. Assay used: immunoSEQ multiplex PCR; TCRdb lists only in-frame clones, some missing. V and J calls plus clone size are reproduced from that table; the DNA served to infer D and trimming. The sample yields 68,000 or so clones, about 87% seen once. The receptor was derived from a woman between 70 and 85 years old with acute or convalescent COVID-19. Sequencing input: peripheral blood. This chain uses TRBV2 with TRBJ2-4; 7 nucleotides match TRBD1. CDR3 sequence: CASSGDRQNIQYF. The CDR3 nucleotides are TGTGCCAGCAGCGGGGACAGACAAAACATTCAGTACTTC.